One and the same sample provided the 4 T cell receptor beta chains below, sequenced in a study of technical replicates of blood from several donors. Clones were read by immunoSEQ multiplex PCR, and TCRdb kept only the in-frame ones, dropping some. The table shows 73,000 or so clones, with 91% occurring only once. Sequencing was carried out using T cells isolated from PBMCs. The receptor set was obtained from a human donor in good health.

In DNA, the CDR3 is TGTGCCAGCAGTGACCGAGCAGGGGGCTTGCCTTCCCTCTTCAATCAGCCCCAGCATTTT. This gives the protein CASSDRAGGLPSLFNQPQHF. This chain uses TRBV6-4 with TRBJ1-5; 8 bases line up with TRBD1. J gave up 3 bases and V 2 bases, and 18 bases lay outside the gene matches. This CDR3 is 20 amino acids long. Germline loops: CDR1 MRHNA, CDR2 SNTAGT.

J is TRBJ2-7 and V is TRBV28; 7 nucleotides line up with TRBD1. The length of the CDR3 is 15 residues. CDR1 is MDHEN, CDR2 SYDVKM, per germline. J gave up 3 bases and V 5 bases, and 10 bases lay outside the gene matches. CDR3 nucleotides: TGTGCCAGCAGTCTTGGGCCGGGACAGATCTACGAGCAGTACTTC. Translation gives CASSLGPGQIYEQYF. The full variable domain, in which reference TRBV28 and TRBJ2-7 provide the parts outside the CDR3, is DVKVTQSSRYLVKRTGEKVFLECVQDMDHENMFWYRQDPGLGLRLIYFSYDVKMKEKGDIPEGYSVSREKKERFSLILESASTNQTSMYLCASSLGPGQIYEQYFGPGTRLTVT.

V usage is TRBV11-2 and J usage is TRBJ1-1; no clear D gene. Trimming cost V 5 bases and J 7 bases, with 5 bases left between them. Germline values: CDR1 SGHAT, CDR2 FQNNGV. The CDR3 extends over 10 amino acids. DNA for the CDR3: TGTGCCAGCAGCGGGAGTGAAGCTTTCTTT. Its protein is CASSGSEAFF.

The genes are TRBV13 and TRBJ2-7; the match to TRBD2 covers 9 bases. J gave up 2 bases and V 4 bases, and 9 bases lay outside the gene matches. CDR3 length: 16 amino acids. Per germline, CDR1 PRHDT and CDR2 FYEKMQ (reference sequence). CDR3 loop: CASSSGTSHRTYEQYF. The CDR3 DNA reads TGTGCCAGCAGCTCCGGGACTAGCCATAGGACCTACGAGCAGTACTTC.